This T cell receptor beta chain is from a study of CD8 T cells in ankylosing spondylitis. TCRdb reprocessed the 5' RACE reads with MiXCR, giving one entry per CDR3 protein. The sample shows about 160,000 distinct CDR3 sequences, 15% to 20% of them seen only once. With respect to this clonotype: Its cognate antigen is unknown.

Regarding the study as a whole: A TCR beta motif made of under 10 highly homologous variants seemed typical of ankylosing spondylitis blood. Within matched ankylosing spondylitis synovial fluid, disease-linked clones were reportedly significantly enriched. Clones that were linked to disease were CD8+ and were relatively rare in peripheral blood.

The sequenced material came from blood, either unsorted or a sorted T cell fraction (not recorded which). This receptor was identified in a male donor with ankylosing spondylitis or in good health (not recorded which).

CDR3 nucleotides: TGTGCCAGCAGTGATGAAGGGGGCTCATATGGCTACACCTTC. Translating gives CASSDEGGSYGYTF. The chain joins TRBV25-1 to TRBJ1-2, with 7 nucleotides matching TRBD1. In germline, CDR1 is MGHDK, CDR2 SYGVNS. CDR3 length: 14 residues. V lost 3 bases to trimming and J lost 5 bases; unmatched junction nucleotides: 6.